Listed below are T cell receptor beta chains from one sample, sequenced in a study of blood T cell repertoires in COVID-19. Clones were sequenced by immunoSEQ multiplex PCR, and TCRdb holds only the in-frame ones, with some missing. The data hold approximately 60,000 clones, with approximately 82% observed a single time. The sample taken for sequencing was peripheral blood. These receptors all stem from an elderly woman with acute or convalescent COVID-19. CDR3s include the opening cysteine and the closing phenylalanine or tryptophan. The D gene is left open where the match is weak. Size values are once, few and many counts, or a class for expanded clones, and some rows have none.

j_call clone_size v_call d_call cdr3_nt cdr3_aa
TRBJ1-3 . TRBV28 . TGTGCCAGCAGTTTGACGGGAGGAAACACCATATATTTT CASSLTGGNTIYF
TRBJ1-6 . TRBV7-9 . TGTGCCAGCAGCTTACTTTCGATGATGGAGAGTTCACCCCTCCACTTT CASSLLSMMESSPLHF
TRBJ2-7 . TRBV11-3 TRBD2 TGTGCCAGCAGCGCTCAGGGACTAGCGGGAGGGGAGCAGTACTTC CASSAQGLAGGEQYF
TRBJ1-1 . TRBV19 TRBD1 TGTGCCAGTAGTTCCCTTTTTTACGACAGGGGATCTGAAGCTTTCTTT CASSSLFYDRGSEAFF
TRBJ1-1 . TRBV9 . TGTGCCAGCAGCGTAGACAGGGTGGGGAGAGGTGAAGCTTTCTTT CASSVDRVGRGEAFF
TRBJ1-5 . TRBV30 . TGTGCCTGGAGTTCCGGACTGCTGGGCAATCAGCCCCAGCATTTT CAWSSGLLGNQPQHF
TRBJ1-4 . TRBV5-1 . TGCGCCAGCAGCACGGAGGCGGCTAATGAAAAACTGTTTTTT CASSTEAANEKLFF
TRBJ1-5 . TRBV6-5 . TGTGCCAGCAGGGACAGTCCCTATAGCAATCAGCCCCAGCATTTT CASRDSPYSNQPQHF
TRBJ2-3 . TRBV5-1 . TGCGCCAGCAGCTTGTCGGAGAGTGCAGATACGCAGTATTTT CASSLSESADTQYF
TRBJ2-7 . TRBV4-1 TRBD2 TGCGCCAGCAGCCAAGATTTAAGGGAGGGGTACGGGCAGTACTTC CASSQDLREGYGQYF
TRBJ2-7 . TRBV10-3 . TGTGCCATTGGGGCAGCCTCCTACGAGCAGTACTTC CAIGAASYEQYF
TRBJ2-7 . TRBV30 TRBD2 TGTGCCTGGAGTGTACTCGCGGGAGGGCCTCGCTACGAGCAGTACTTC CAWSVLAGGPRYEQYF
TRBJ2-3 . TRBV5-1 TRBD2 TGCGCCAGCAGCTCGGGACTAGCGGGGGGCACCTCTAGCACAGATACGCAGTATTTT CASSSGLAGGTSSTDTQYF
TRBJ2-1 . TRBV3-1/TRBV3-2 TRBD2 TGTGCCAGCAGCCAAGGATCTAGCGGGAGGTACCAGTTCTTC CASSQGSSGRYQFF
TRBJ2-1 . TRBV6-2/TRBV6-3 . TGTGCCAGCAGTTCCGTAACGGGATTGCCCTACAATGAGCAGTTCTTC CASSSVTGLPYNEQFF
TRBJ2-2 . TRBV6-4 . TGTGCCAGCAGTGACGAGGAGGCATGGGCCGGGGAGCTGTTTTTT CASSDEEAWAGELFF
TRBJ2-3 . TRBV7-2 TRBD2 TGTGCCAGCAGCGGCGGCCTAGCGGGACAGCATACGCAGTATTTT CASSGGLAGQHTQYF
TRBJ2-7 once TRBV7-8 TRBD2 TGTGCCAGCAGCCCACGGACTAGACCCTACGAGCAGTACTTC CASSPRTRPYEQYF
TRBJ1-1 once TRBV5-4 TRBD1 TGTGCCAGCAGCTTGGAATCGGGACAGGGGGCGCCCGAAGCTTTCTTT CASSLESGQGAPEAFF
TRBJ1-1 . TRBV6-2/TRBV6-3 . TGTGCCAGCAGCCTGGCTGTGAACACTGAAGCTTTCTTT CASSLAVNTEAFF
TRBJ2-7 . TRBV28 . TGTGCCAGCAGTTTATGGGGGCAGGTGTACGAGCAGTACTTC CASSLWGQVYEQYF
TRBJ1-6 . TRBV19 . TGTGCCAGCAATTTGAGGTGGGATTCACCCCTCCACTTT CASNLRWDSPLHF
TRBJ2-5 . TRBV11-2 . TGTGCCAGCAGCTTACTCGTCGGGGTAGTAAGGGAGACCCAGTACTTC CASSLLVGVVRETQYF
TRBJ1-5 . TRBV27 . TGTGCCAGCAGTACATGGAGCAATCAGCCCCAGCATTTT CASSTWSNQPQHF
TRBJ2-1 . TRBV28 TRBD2 TGTGCCAGCAGTCGGAGGTCTAGCGGGACCTCCTACAATGAGCAGTTCTTC CASSRRSSGTSYNEQFF
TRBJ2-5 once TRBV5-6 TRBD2 TGTGCCAGCAGCCTGGTTGGGACTAGTCTAATCGAGACCCAGTACTTC CASSLVGTSLIETQYF
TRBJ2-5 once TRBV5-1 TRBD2 TGCGCCAGCAGCTCCAACGGGAGGGAGACCCAGTACTTC CASSSNGRETQYF
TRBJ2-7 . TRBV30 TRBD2 TGTGCCTGGAGTGTACTCGGGGGGTACGAGCAGTACTTC CAWSVLGGYEQYF
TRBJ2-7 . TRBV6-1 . TGTGCCAGCAGTCCAGTAGCGCCTTCCTACGAGCAGTACTTC CASSPVAPSYEQYF
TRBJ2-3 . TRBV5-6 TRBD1 TGTGCCAGCAGCCAGAGGACAGGAGACACAGATACGCAGTATTTT CASSQRTGDTDTQYF
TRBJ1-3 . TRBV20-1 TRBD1 TGCAGTGCTAGTGCTACAGGGGTCGGAAACACCATATATTTT CSASATGVGNTIYF
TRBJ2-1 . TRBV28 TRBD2 TGTGCCAGCAGTTTATTTGGCGGGAGAAGTTTCAATGAGCAGTTCTTC CASSLFGGRSFNEQFF
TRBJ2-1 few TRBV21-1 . TGTGCCAGCTCCAGTAGCGGGAGGGCCCTTCACGTGTACAATGAGCAGTTCTTC CASSSSGRALHVYNEQFF
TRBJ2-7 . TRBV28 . TGTGCCAGCAGTTCCAGGGGTTTAGTCGCGTACGAGCAGTACTTC CASSSRGLVAYEQYF
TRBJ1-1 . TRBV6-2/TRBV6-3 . TGTGCCAGCAGTTACCTTGGTTCTCGTAACTTGAACACTGAAGCTTTCTTT CASSYLGSRNLNTEAFF
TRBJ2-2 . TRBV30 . TGTGCCTGGAGTGTACGAGGGCCGTTCACCGGGGAGCTGTTTTTT CAWSVRGPFTGELFF
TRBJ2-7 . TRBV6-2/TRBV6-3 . TGTGCCAGCAGTCATTATAGTAGGGCGAGAGGGAGCGAGCAGTACTTC CASSHYSRARGSEQYF
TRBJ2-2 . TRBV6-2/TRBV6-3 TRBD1 TGTGCCAGCAGCGACAGGGGGCGCGATGGGGAGCTGTTTTTT CASSDRGRDGELFF
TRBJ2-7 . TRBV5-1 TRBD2 TGCGCCAGCAGCCTCGGACTAGCGGGAACCTACGAGCAGTACTTC CASSLGLAGTYEQYF
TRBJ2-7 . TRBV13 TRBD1 TGTGCCAGCAGCAACCGGGACAGGGACTACGAGCAGTACTTC CASSNRDRDYEQYF
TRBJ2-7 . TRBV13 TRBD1 TGTGCCAGCAGCTTAGGCTGGGACAGGGGGCAACGGGAGCAGTACTTC CASSLGWDRGQREQYF
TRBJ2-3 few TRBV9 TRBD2 TGTGCCAGCAGCGTAGTTGGAGCGGGGACGACCGATACGCAGTATTTT CASSVVGAGTTDTQYF
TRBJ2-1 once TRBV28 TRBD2 TGTGCCAGCAGTTTCGGGGGGTCAGAGGGGGAGCAGTTCTTC CASSFGGSEGEQFF
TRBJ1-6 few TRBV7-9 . TGTGCCAGCAGCTTAGAGCGTAGTTCACCCCTCCACTTT CASSLERSSPLHF